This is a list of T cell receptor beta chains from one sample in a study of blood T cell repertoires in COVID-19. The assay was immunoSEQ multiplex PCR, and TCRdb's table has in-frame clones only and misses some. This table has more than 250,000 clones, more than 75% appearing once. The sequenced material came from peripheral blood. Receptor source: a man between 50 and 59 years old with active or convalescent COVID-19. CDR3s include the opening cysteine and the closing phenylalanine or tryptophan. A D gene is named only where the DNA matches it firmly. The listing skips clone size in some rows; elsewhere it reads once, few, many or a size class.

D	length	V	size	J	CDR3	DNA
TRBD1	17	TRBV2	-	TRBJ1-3	CASSGGRGRRAGNTIYF	TGTGCCAGCAGTGGGGGCAGGGGGCGACGCGCTGGAAACACCATATATTTT
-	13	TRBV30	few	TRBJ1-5	CAWSVSGGGSQHF	TGTGCCTGGAGTGTATCGGGCGGAGGTAGCCAGCATTTT
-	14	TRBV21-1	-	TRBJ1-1	CASGQNDSNTEAFF	TGTGCCAGTGGACAGAACGATTCGAACACTGAAGCTTTCTTT
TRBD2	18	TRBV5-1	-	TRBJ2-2	CASSLGASGRAATGELFF	TGCGCCAGCAGCTTGGGAGCTAGCGGGAGGGCCGCGACCGGGGAGCTGTTTTTT
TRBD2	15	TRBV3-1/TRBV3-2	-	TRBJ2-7	CASSPLAGTSYEQYF	TGTGCCAGCAGCCCCCTAGCGGGAACCTCCTACGAGCAGTACTTC
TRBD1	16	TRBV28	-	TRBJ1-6	CASSRPPGQGSSPLHF	TGTGCCAGCAGTCGACCTCCTGGACAGGGAAGCTCACCCCTCCACTTT
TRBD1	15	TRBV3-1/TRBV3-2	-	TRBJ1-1	CASSQGTGGLTEAFF	TGTGCCAGCAGCCAAGGGACAGGGGGTTTGACTGAAGCTTTCTTT
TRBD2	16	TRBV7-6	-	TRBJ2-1	CASSPTSGGALGEQFF	TGTGCCAGCAGCCCCACTAGCGGGGGGGCTCTGGGTGAGCAGTTCTTC
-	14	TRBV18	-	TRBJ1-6	CASSPTSGGSPLHF	TGTGCCAGCTCACCTACATCCGGGGGATCACCCCTCCACTTT
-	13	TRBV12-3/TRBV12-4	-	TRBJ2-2	CASSFSGAGELFF	TGTGCCAGCAGTTTTAGTGGAGCCGGGGAGCTGTTTTTT
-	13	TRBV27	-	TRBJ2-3	CASALVGEATQYF	TGTGCCAGCGCTCTAGTGGGGGAGGCTACGCAGTATTTT
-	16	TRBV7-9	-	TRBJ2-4	CASSLEPVEGKNIQYF	TGTGCCAGCAGCTTAGAGCCTGTGGAGGGGAAAAACATTCAGTACTTC
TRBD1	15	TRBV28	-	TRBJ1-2	CASSQLLGQGYGYTF	TGTGCCAGCAGTCAACTCTTGGGACAGGGGTATGGCTACACCTTC
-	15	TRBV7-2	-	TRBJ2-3	CASSAASRWTDTQYF	TGTGCCAGCAGCGCTGCATCGAGATGGACAGATACGCAGTATTTT
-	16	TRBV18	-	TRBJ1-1	CASSPRLFTGLTEAFF	TGTGCCAGCTCACCAAGACTATTTACAGGGCTGACTGAAGCTTTCTTT
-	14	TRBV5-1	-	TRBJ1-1	CASSPAGMNTEAFF	TGCGCCAGCAGCCCCGCGGGAATGAACACTGAAGCTTTCTTT
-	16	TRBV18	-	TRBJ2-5	CASSRSQVDSGETQYF	TGTGCCAGCTCACGCTCCCAAGTAGATTCGGGAGAGACCCAGTACTTC
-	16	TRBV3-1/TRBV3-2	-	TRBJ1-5	CASSLGTPYSNQPQHF	TGTGCCAGCAGCCTAGGGACACCTTATAGCAATCAGCCCCAGCATTTT
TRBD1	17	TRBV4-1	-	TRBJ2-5	CASSQDRWTGGVETQYF	TGCGCCAGCAGCCAAGATCGTTGGACAGGGGGCGTAGAGACCCAGTACTTC
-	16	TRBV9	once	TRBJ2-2	CASSVEGGRNTGELFF	TGTGCCAGCAGCGTAGAGGGCGGGCGGAACACCGGGGAGCTGTTTTTT
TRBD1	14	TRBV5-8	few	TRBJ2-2	CASRRTGFTGELFF	TGTGCCAGCCGGAGGACAGGCTTCACCGGGGAGCTGTTTTTT
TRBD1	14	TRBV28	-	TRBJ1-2	CALSKQDRGYGYTF	TGTGCCTTGAGTAAACAGGACAGGGGCTATGGCTACACCTTC
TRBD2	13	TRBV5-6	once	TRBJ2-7	CASSFSGVYEQYF	TGTGCCAGCAGCTTTAGCGGGGTCTACGAGCAGTACTTC
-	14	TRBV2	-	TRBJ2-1	CASTRRGGSGEQFF	TGTGCCAGCACCCGAAGAGGAGGGTCCGGTGAGCAGTTCTTC
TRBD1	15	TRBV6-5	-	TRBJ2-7	CASSYPGQGGYEQYF	TGTGCCAGCAGTTACCCCGGACAGGGTGGCTACGAGCAGTACTTC
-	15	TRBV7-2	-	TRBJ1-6	CASSLDRVGNSPLHF	TGTGCCAGCAGCTTAGATCGGGTTGGGAATTCACCCCTCCACTTT
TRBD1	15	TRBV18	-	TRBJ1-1	CASSPRGTGDTEAFF	TGTGCCAGCTCACCACGCGGGACAGGGGATACTGAAGCTTTCTTT
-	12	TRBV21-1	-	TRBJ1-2	CASAHTGGGYTF	TGTGCCAGCGCACACACTGGAGGTGGCTACACCTTC
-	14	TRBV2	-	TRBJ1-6	CASRQGISNSPLHF	TGTGCCAGCAGACAGGGAATATCCAATTCACCCCTCCACTTT
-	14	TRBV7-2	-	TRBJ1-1	CASSPRVLNTEAFF	TGTGCCAGCAGCCCCAGGGTTTTGAACACTGAAGCTTTCTTT
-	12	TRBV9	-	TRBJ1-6	CASSVQGSPLHF	TGTGCCAGCAGCGTACAGGGGTCACCCCTCCACTTT
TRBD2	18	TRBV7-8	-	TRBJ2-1	CASSLAVAGGPIYNEQFF	TGTGCCAGCAGCTTAGCCGTAGCGGGGGGGCCGATTTACAATGAGCAGTTCTTC
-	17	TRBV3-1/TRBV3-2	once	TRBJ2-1	CASSQVRGASSYNEQFF	TGTGCCAGCAGCCAAGTTCGGGGGGCCAGCTCCTACAATGAGCAGTTCTTC
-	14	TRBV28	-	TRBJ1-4	CASSFRLGDEKLFF	TGTGCCAGCAGTTTTAGACTTGGCGATGAAAAACTGTTTTTT
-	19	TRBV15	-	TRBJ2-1	CATSREGPGGVTAYNEQFF	TGTGCCACCAGCAGAGAGGGACCGGGCGGGGTCACCGCCTACAATGAGCAGTTCTTC
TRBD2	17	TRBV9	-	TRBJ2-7	CASSVDPSGSSWYEQYF	TGTGCCAGCAGCGTAGACCCTAGCGGGAGTTCTTGGTACGAGCAGTACTTC
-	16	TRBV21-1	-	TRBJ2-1	CASSNPLAGWGNEQFF	TGTGCCAGCAGCAATCCACTAGCGGGATGGGGCAATGAGCAGTTCTTC
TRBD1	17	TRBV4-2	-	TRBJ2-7	CASSQDSQTGKWWEQYF	TGTGCCAGCAGCCAAGATTCCCAGACAGGGAAATGGTGGGAGCAGTACTTC
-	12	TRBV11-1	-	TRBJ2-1	CASSFGGYEQFF	TGTGCCAGCAGCTTCGGGGGATATGAGCAGTTCTTC
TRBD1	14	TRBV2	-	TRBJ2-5	CASREQGAKETQYF	TGTGCCAGCAGGGAACAGGGGGCGAAAGAGACCCAGTACTTC
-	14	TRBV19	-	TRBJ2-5	CATRGLARGETQYF	TGTGCCACTAGGGGGCTAGCGCGAGGGGAGACCCAGTACTTC